This record covers a single T cell receptor (beta chain). The antigen remains undetermined. The data are from a study of beta chain features in type 1 diabetes. Germline-derived CDR1 and CDR2 are MNHNS and SASEGT. CDR3 size: 14 residues. V lost 10 bases to trimming and J lost 4 bases; unmatched junction nucleotides: 13. The study, taken as a whole, reports: High-TCR-expressing cells could be over-represented by cDNA sequencing. Comparison showed that naive, central memory and Treg TCRB repertoires appeared more similar among patients than among healthy donors. A moderate, significant TCRB CDR3 shortening appeared in type 1 diabetes across four CD4+ subsets.

As every portion of the isolated RNA was reverse transcribed, the sequencing read expressed TCRB transcripts. The protocol was immunoSEQ multiplex PCR, while the TCRdb copy is restricted to in-frame clones and leaves out a portion. The table includes 85,000 to 110,000 clones, under 30% detected once. J is TRBJ2-7 and V is TRBV6-1; 7 bases are shared with TRBD1. Sequencing was done on a sample of central memory CD4+ T cells from blood. The source is a woman aged 18-29 years with type 1 diabetes. The CDR3 nucleotides are TGTGCCACCACATACGAACAGGGGCCATACGAGCAGTACTTC. The encoded protein is CATTYEQGPYEQYF.